This T cell receptor beta chain was sequenced during a study of identifying expanded T cells in peripheral blood. This clone showed up just a few times. As yet, its antigen is unknown. Healthy donors had no documented immune events, such as infections, while sampled. This CDR3 has 11 amino acids. V lost 7 bases, J lost 1 base, and 4 bases lay in between. CDR1 SNHLY and CDR2 FYNNEI come from the germline V gene. Study results and caveats: Technical replicates showed roughly 1.2 changed clones; approximately two weeks roughly 16; four weeks 19.

TCRdb keeps only in-frame clones here, not all; method: immunoSEQ multiplex PCR. The sample contains about 91,000 clones, around nine tenths of which appear only once. The J gene is TRBJ1-1, the V gene TRBV2; unclear D gene. The sequencing sample was made of blood. This clonotype was sampled from a person between 18 and 75 years old in good health. The CDR3: CASKGNTEAFF. The DNA for the CDR3 is TGTGCCAGCAAGGGGAACACTGAAGCTTTCTTT.